Presented here are 24 T cell receptor beta chains from one specimen sequenced in a study of identical twins. TCRdb re-derived calls from the 5' RACE reads in MiXCR, one entry per CDR3 protein. This table holds hundreds of thousands of distinct CDR3 sequences, roughly 20% found once. This sample was shared with a second study, whose subject was T cells expressing NK-cell markers.

Sequenced input: PBMCs. All receptors come from a woman under 30 in good health.

This clonotype was seen more than once but under ten times. The J gene is TRBJ1-2, the V gene TRBV5-1, with unresolved D. There are 14 residues in the CDR3. CDR1 is SGHRS and CDR2 is YFSETQ in the germline V gene. V lost 5 bases and J 3 bases, leaving 14 bases between the germline ends. In nucleotides, the CDR3 is TGCGCCAGCAGATCCCCCCCGGGAGACTATGGCTACACCTTC. Translation gives CASRSPPGDYGYTF. Drawing the rest from reference TRBV5-1 and TRBJ1-2, the complete variable domain is KAGVTQTPRYLIKTRGQQVTLSCSPISGHRSVSWYQQTPGQGLQFLFEYFSETQRNKGNFPGRFSGRQFSNSRSEMNVSTLELGDSALYLCASRSPPGDYGYTFGSGTRLTVV.

This clonotype appeared many times. The chain is built from TRBV20-1 and TRBJ2-7, with 7 bases that match TRBD1. Germline V CDR1 and CDR2: DFQATT, SNEGSKA (reference sequence). This CDR3 has 12 amino acids. The CDR3 here is CSTTGLRYEQYF. The CDR3 DNA reads TGCAGCACGACAGGGCTGAGATACGAGCAGTACTTC.

The rearrangement links TRBV20-1 to TRBJ1-1; D is uncertain. The CDR3 is 12 residues long. CDR1 is DFQATT and CDR2 is SNEGSKA in the germline V gene (reference sequence). V lost 5 bases and J lost 4, with 11 bases in between. CDR3 sequence reads: CSASPWATEAFF. The CDR3 DNA follows: TGCAGTGCTTCCCCGTGGGCCACTGAAGCTTTCTTT.

The sample holds a few counts of this clonotype. The chain employs TRBV4-3 and TRBJ2-5; D is possibly TRBD1 (7 bases). Germline V gene lookup returns CDR1 LGHNA and CDR2 YSLEER. V lost 0 bases and J 3 bases, leaving 20 bases between the germline ends. CDR3 length equals 18 residues. The DNA for the CDR3 is TGCGCCAGCAGCCAAGATCGCCGAACCAGGGGGACTGAAGAGACCCAGTACTTC. It translates to CASSQDRRTRGTEETQYF.

This chain connects TRBV5-6 to TRBJ2-3; D unresolved. Trimming removed 10 bases at V and 0 bases at J, with 21 bases between. The CDR3 extends over 16 amino acids. Germline lookup yields CDR1 SGHDT and CDR2 YYEEEE. The CDR3 bases are TGTGCCCCGACGGATGCGCTATCTACGAGCACAGATACGCAGTATTTT. It encodes CAPTDALSTSTDTQYF.

This clonotype was counted only a few times. The rearrangement uses TRBV12-5 and TRBJ1-1; D gene ambiguous. This CDR3 region has 10 residues. V lost 4 bases and J 7 bases, leaving 4 bases between the germline ends. Germline CDR1 reads LGHNT; CDR2 reads FRNRAP. The CDR3 DNA is TGTGCTAGTGGTTCGGTTGAAGCTTTCTTT. Protein product: CASGSVEAFF. Combining the CDR3 with reference TRBV12-5 and TRBJ1-1 gives the whole variable domain DARVTQTPRHKVTEMGQEVTMRCQPILGHNTVFWYRQTMMQGLELLAYFRNRAPLDDSGMPKDRFSAEMPDATLATLKIQPSEPRDSAVYFCASGSVEAFFGQGTRLTVV.

Many counts were recorded for this clonotype. The rearrangement links TRBV7-6 to TRBJ2-4, with D perhaps TRBD2 (5 bases). V was cut by 3 bases and J by 8 bases, with 11 bases left in between. Germline V gene data show CDR1 as SGHVS and CDR2 as FNYEAQ. The CDR3 totals 13 residues. CDR3 coding DNA: TGTGCCAGCAGCTTGAGGGATGGTGACATTCAGTACTTC. Translating gives CASSLRDGDIQYF.

This clonotype appeared many times. V gene TRBV12-3 or TRBV12-4 combines with J gene TRBJ1-4; D gene ambiguous. Trimming took off 5 bases at V and 4 bases at J, with 5 bases between the two ends. The CDR3 is 12 residues long. The CDR3 nucleotides read TGTGCCAGCAGTCTTCTTAATGAAAAACTGTTTTTT. Translating it yields CASSLLNEKLFF.

The V call is TRBV6-1, the J call TRBJ2-2; maybe TRBD2 (6 bases). Trimming removed 7 bases at V and 4 bases at J, with 19 bases between. Germline CDR1 and CDR2: MNHNS and SASEGT. CDR3 size: 16 residues. The CDR3 is CASTLLASGSTGELFF. CDR3 bases: TGTGCCAGCACCTTATTAGCTTCCGGGAGCACCGGGGAGCTGTTTTTT.

This sequence joins TRBV20-1 and TRBJ1-1, with TRBD1 matching 9 bases. The CDR3 is 15 residues long. Germline loops: CDR1 DFQATT, CDR2 SNEGSKA (reference sequence). Germline trimming cut 6 bases from V and 5 bases from J; bases unmatched to any gene: 13. CDR3 nucleotides: TGCAGTGCCCCGGGACAGGGATGGTTGGGGACTGAAGCTTTCTTT. Translated: CSAPGQGWLGTEAFF.

The sample holds a few counts of this clonotype. This sequence joins TRBV5-1 and TRBJ2-1; D unclear. CDR1 is SGHRS and CDR2 is YFSETQ in the germline V gene. With 6 bases removed from V and 1 base from J, the gap between germline ends came to 11 bases. The CDR3 covers 14 residues. The CDR3, as DNA: TGCGCCAGCACAGGCGAGATATCCTACAATGAGCAGTTCTTC. This translates into CASTGEISYNEQFF.

This clonotype was observed at least ten times. This chain links TRBV7-3 with TRBJ1-1, with 11 bases matching TRBD1. Per the germline V gene, CDR1 is SGHTA and CDR2 is FQGTGA. The length of the CDR3 is 13 residues. V lost 5 bases to trimming and J lost 8 bases; unmatched junction nucleotides: 4. The CDR3 region is CASSPGDRGEAFF. The CDR3 region has the DNA TGTGCCAGCAGCCCTGGGGACAGGGGGGAAGCTTTCTTT.

V usage is TRBV7-6 and J usage is TRBJ1-1, with a possible D match to TRBD1 (5 bases). Germline V gene lookup returns CDR1 SGHVS and CDR2 FNYEAQ. Trimming pared 5 bases from V and 5 bases from J, leaving 15 bases between. The CDR3 length is 14 residues. CDR3: CASSPRGRNTEAFF. Written as DNA, the CDR3 is TGTGCCAGCAGCCCGAGGGGAAGGAATACTGAAGCTTTCTTT.

This clonotype was seen a handful of times. The chain uses TRBV27 and TRBJ1-2; D ambiguous. Germline-derived CDR1 and CDR2 are MNHEY and SMNVEV (reference sequence). This CDR3 has 11 amino acids. V was shortened by 5 bases and J by 8 bases, with 9 bases between the two germline ends. CDR3 nucleotides: TGTGCCAGCAGTATGGGTAGAGGCTACACCTTC. This gives the protein CASSMGRGYTF.

This chain connects TRBV28 to TRBJ2-6; D gene ambiguous. Trimming took 6 bases from V and 0 from J, leaving 12 bases between them. Germline V gene data show CDR1 as MDHEN and CDR2 as SYDVKM. The CDR3 spans 16 residues. The CDR3, as DNA: TGTGCCAGCAGCCTCGCTCCTGGCTCTGGGGCCAACGTCCTGACTTTC. Amino acids: CASSLAPGSGANVLTF.

This clonotype was observed many times. V gene TRBV6-2 or TRBV6-3 combines with J gene TRBJ2-6; TRBD2 might be the D (6 bases). V shed 2 bases and J shed 0 bases, with 20 bases lying between them. The CDR3 covers 20 residues. CDR1 is MNHEY, CDR2 SVGEGT, per germline. DNA for the CDR3: TGTGCCAGCAGTTACGCCCCCATGGAGGGTTTTTACTCTGGGGCCAACGTCCTGACTTTC. It translates to CASSYAPMEGFYSGANVLTF.

CDR3 in amino acids: CASSLGLRVGDTQYF. CDR3 coding DNA: TGTGCCAGCAGCTTAGGCTTGCGGGTGGGAGATACGCAGTATTTT. The rearrangement uses TRBV7-8 and TRBJ2-3; tentatively, D is TRBD2 (5 bases). The CDR3 extends over 15 amino acids. The ends were cut back, 1 base at V and 5 bases at J, with 13 bases in the middle. Germline loops: CDR1 SGHVS, CDR2 FQNEAQ.

This chain connects TRBV7-2 to TRBJ2-1; D is unclear. V shed 1 base and J shed 5 bases, with 12 bases lying between them. Per the germline V gene, CDR1 is SGHTA and CDR2 is FQGNSA. The CDR3 is 15 residues long. The CDR3 DNA reads TGTGCCAGCAGCTTAGTAATAGCTTACGACAATGAGCAGTTCTTC. It translates to CASSLVIAYDNEQFF.

In its sample, this clonotype was seen a few times. The chain couples TRBV12-3 or TRBV12-4 to TRBJ2-5, with no clear D. This CDR3 has 15 amino acids. Deletions cut 2 bases from V and 2 bases from J, with 12 bases between. The chain's CDR3 is CASSLLEVEQETQYF. The DNA of the CDR3 is TGTGCCAGCAGTTTACTGGAAGTGGAGCAAGAGACCCAGTACTTC.

The J gene is TRBJ2-7, the V gene TRBV6-2 or TRBV6-3; 9 nucleotides agree with TRBD1. The CDR3 sequence is 14 residues long. J gave up 3 bases and V 8 bases, and 8 bases lay outside the gene matches. The germline gives CDR1 MNHEY, CDR2 SVGEGT. The CDR3 coding sequence is TGTGCCAGCCGGCCCGACAGGGGGGACTACGAGCAGTACTTC. Translated, it gives CASRPDRGDYEQYF.

This clonotype occurred many times. V is TRBV28 and J is TRBJ1-2, with D possibly TRBD1 on 5 matching bases. In germline, CDR1 is MDHEN, CDR2 SYDVKM. Trimming took off 5 bases at V and 7 bases at J, with 17 bases between the two ends. CDR3 length: 14 residues. The CDR3 DNA reads TGTGCCAGCAGTCCAGGGAGCTTGATTGGTGGCTACACCTTC. Residues: CASSPGSLIGGYTF.

This clonotype was observed a few times. The chain carries TRBV20-1 and TRBJ2-1, with 7 bases aligning to TRBD2. The CDR3 is 12 amino acids. The V gene's germline CDR1 is DFQATT and CDR2 SNEGSKA (reference sequence). The V segment lost 5 bases and the J segment 7 bases; nucleotides outside the gene matches: 5. CDR3 loop: CSAREAWNEQFF. The CDR3 DNA reads TGCAGTGCTCGGGAGGCCTGGAATGAGCAGTTCTTC.

V usage is TRBV7-2 and J usage is TRBJ2-7, with D maybe TRBD2 (5 bases). CDR1 is SGHTA, CDR2 FQGNSA, per germline. This CDR3 comprises 14 residues. Trimming removed 2 bases at V and 1 base at J, with 9 bases between. The CDR3 loop is CASSLRTLSYEQYF. DNA for the CDR3: TGTGCCAGCAGCTTAAGGACTCTATCCTACGAGCAGTACTTC. Together with reference TRBV7-2 and TRBJ2-7, the CDR3 gives the full variable domain: GAGVSQSPSNKVTEKGKDVELRCDPISGHTALYWYRQSLGQGLEFLIYFQGNSAPDKSGLPSDRFSAERTGGSVSTLTIQRTQQEDSAVYLCASSLRTLSYEQYFGPGTRLTVT.

This clonotype has a handful of counts. The chain is built from TRBV20-1 and TRBJ2-7; D gene ambiguous. From germline, CDR1 is DFQATT and CDR2 SNEGSKA (reference sequence). V dropped 4 bases and J dropped 4 bases, with 14 bases sitting between them. This CDR3 comprises 13 residues. This CDR3 reads CSAIGQAWYEQYF. CDR3 sequence (DNA): TGCAGTGCTATCGGGCAGGCGTGGTACGAGCAGTACTTC.